This TCR beta chain was documented in a study of shared clonotypes between healthy human individuals. Study findings and constraints: The donor pool, a small one, limited the genetic and exposure-history diversity represented. Clonotypes shared by all four sorted-subset donors had higher generation probabilities than non-shared clonotypes. Incomplete sequencing of sorted subsets was indicated by rarefaction despite large depth.

The data were produced by immunoSEQ multiplex PCR, yet TCRdb's version contains in-frame clones alone and is incomplete. The sample lists some 2,500,000 clones, just under 95% occurring once. Germline CDR1 MDHEN, CDR2 SYDVKM. V shed 4 bases and J 5 bases; nucleotides not matched to a gene: 17. This CDR3 comprises 19 residues. On this clone: The antigen is undetermined.

The TCR was taken from a man aged 18 to 35 in good health. Some clones in this sample may be carry-over from other donors' samples. V is TRBV28 and J is TRBJ2-3, with 11 positions matching TRBD1. Sequencing input: naive CD4+ T cells from PBMCs. Sample subset: CD45RA+ positively selected. In nucleotides, the CDR3 is TGTGCCAGCAGTTCGAACCGCGAAGGACAGGGGGCGCGGAAAGATACGCAGTATTTT. This sequence encodes CASSSNREGQGARKDTQYF.